Below, one TCR beta chain is given with its context. This receptor's antigen is unknown. Base qualities were left out, and no much larger clone turns up one base away. These data originate in a study of OX40 agonist ivuxolimab in advanced cancers. General notes on the study: Ivuxolimab, which targeted the costimulatory receptor OX40 (CD134), was an agonistic, fully human IgG2 monoclonal antibody. Among the 50 to 55 dose-escalation patients, approximately 20 had hepatocellular carcinoma, approximately 15 melanoma, 9 renal cell carcinoma and 9 head and neck cancer. Intravenous ivuxolimab was administered to patients every 2 weeks at six dose levels: 0.01, 0.1, 0.3, 1.5, 3 and 10 mg/kg. Peripheral TCRbeta sequencing aimed to test whether ivuxolimab altered TCR sequence diversity and caused clonal T-cell expansion. A male proportion of roughly 80% and a mean age of approximately 55 years, ranging from 23 to 79, were recorded for the dose-escalation cohort. Prior anti-PD-1, anti-PD-L1 or anti-CTLA-4 therapy was permitted, and checkpoint inhibitors had been received by approximately 39% of dose-escalation patients. The paper covers the monotherapy dose-escalation part of the phase I ivuxolimab trial, which included N ≈ 57 patients. Partial responses occurred in three dose-escalation patients: two with cutaneous melanoma and one with hepatocellular carcinoma. Findings and caveats that apply to the study as a whole: After ivuxolimab, more expanded clones were found on average in CD8+ T cells than in CD4+ T cells. Low levels of normalized T-cell clonal expansion were also seen in some patients who did not respond. Partial responders in the 0.1-3.0 mg/kg groups had among the lowest normalized peripheral clonal expansion, especially among CD8+ T cells. Antigen specificity was not determined for the clonally expanded peripheral T cells. At doses from 0.1 to 3.0 mg/kg, clonal expansion was seen in both CD4+ and CD8+ blood T cells between baseline and week 6.

Genomic DNA was extracted from sorted cells for sequencing of the TCRbeta CDR3 region. The immunoSEQ Assay was used for sequencing of TCRbeta CDR3 regions. What TCRdb holds here is the immuneACCESS table cut down to in-frame rearrangements. Part of the clones is not present; checked against another copy, under half of the missing clones reflect an unresolved V gene, and the others are unexplained. The sample profile shows about 61,000 clones; around 87% of them were found once. The ten biggest clones cover approximately 1.2% of the sample. Germline trimming: 4 bases from V, 0 bases from J; junction bases outside gene matches: 10. The CDR3 has 18 amino acids, counting the end cysteine and phenylalanine. The kept DNA is CDR3 alone, 54 bases in frame from the first base. Based on the germline V gene, the CDR1 and CDR2 sequences are SGHVS and FNYEAQ. Patients with a history of autoimmune disease or receiving systemic immunosuppression were excluded from the trial. Peripheral blood for TCR sequencing was collected from all dose cohorts at baseline, on cycle 4 day 1, and on cycle 7 day 1. The samples were drawn from a first-in-human, open-label, multicenter phase I dose-escalation trial of ivuxolimab. Adults with locally advanced or metastatic melanoma, renal cell, hepatocellular, or head and neck squamous cell carcinoma were enrolled in the trial. Before TCR sequencing, CD4+ T cells and CD8+ T cells were sorted from peripheral blood as separate populations.

This sequence was found in an adult with an advanced solid tumor such as melanoma, head and neck, liver or kidney cancer. Sequencing was performed on CD4+ or CD8+ T cells sorted from blood, taken in a trial of the OX40 agonist ivuxolimab. The rearranged segments are TRBV7-6 and TRBJ2-1, with 9 bases aligning to TRBD2. CDR3 reads: CASSSRISGGSSYNEQFF. The nucleotides are TGTGCCAGCAGCTCCCGGATTAGCGGGGGAAGCTCCTACAATGAGCAGTTCTTC. With the portions outside the CDR3 filled from the reference TRBV7-6 and TRBJ2-1 genes, the complete variable region becomes GAGVSQSPRYKVTKRGQDVALRCDPISGHVSLYWYRQALGQGPEFLTYFNYEAQQDKSGLPNDRFSAERPEGSISTLTIQRTEQRDSAMYRCASSSRISGGSSYNEQFFGPGTRLTVL.